This TCR beta chain was retrieved from a study of T cells in Graves' hyperthyroidism and ophthalmopathy (dated by TCRdb to the late 2010s). Study-level background: Peripheral blood was collected at initial diagnosis, before any treatment. In addition, the study compared T-cell repertoires in thyroid tissue and in blood from roughly six Graves' hyperthyroidism patients. To identify distinguishing TCR V-J signatures, a discovery cohort of about 100 patients was used, comprising 40 to 45 with Graves' ophthalmopathy and under 60 with stable Graves' hyperthyroidism. An independent validation cohort of under 20 hyperthyroidism patients and roughly 16 patients who later progressed to ophthalmopathy tested prospective prediction of ophthalmopathy. After sampling, hyperthyroidism patients received methimazole starting at 30 mg daily, and ophthalmopathy patients received high-dose intravenous methylprednisolone. The 90 to 100 discovery patients were randomly split 7:3 into training and test sets. According to the paper, TCR Vbeta CDR3 sequencing was carried out on 135 peripheral blood samples, which came from around 43 ophthalmopathy, 80 or so hyperthyroidism and some 17 progressor patients. General conclusions and limits of the study: During validation, the model predicted progression to ophthalmopathy a median of about 6.5 months ahead of onset, with almost 71% sensitivity and 72.22% specificity. A model built on a 13 V-J signature distinguished ophthalmopathy from stable hyperthyroidism, reaching over 85% sensitivity and 81.08% specificity in cross-validation and 80%/75% in testing. Blood samples also contained most of the expanded thyroid clonotypes (frequency above 0.001), which suggests that blood repertoires may reflect thyroid immune responses. Sample size was not statistically predetermined, and investigators were not blinded to group allocation.

Amplification of TCR beta CDR3 regions was carried out from RNA transcripts. For the first round of RT-PCR on the TCR CDR3, the HTBI primer set was used together with the Qiagen OneStep RT-PCR kit. Libraries were constructed in a second round of multiplex PCR, after which size selection and purification were performed. The libraries were sequenced on an Illumina HiSeq2000 using paired-end 100 bp reads. In the paper's pipeline: Raw data were processed with SOAPnuke, discarding reads with adapters, uncalled bases, mean Phred below 15, or no exact constant-primer or identifier match. High-quality paired reads were merged using COPE v1.2.5, and each unique nucleotide sequence was defined as a clonotype. Clonotypes were aligned to IMGT TRBV, TRBD and TRBJ reference segments using MiTCR v1.1. The analysis included only V-J combinations with a frequency above 0.0001, which together covered 99.2% of the repertoires. A TCS score was defined as the ratio of F50 (clonal expansion) to E x V (chaos), with BLOSUM62-based TCRdist applied between CDR3 peptides within each V-J. Welch's t-statistics and random forest reduced around 520 V-J features to 13, which were used in a naive Bayes classifier (R e1071). Clones were called with MiXCR by TCRdb after fastp trimmed the public reads at Q25, and only in-frame beta chains were retained. CDR3 protein sequences are deduplicated, and each keeps its most common genes and DNA. TCRdb's processing, not the authors' own work, is the source of the V and J calls. This sample gives roughly 330,000 distinct CDR3 sequences in total; about 15% of them show up just once. The ten largest make up 33% of the sample.

Per the germline V gene, SGHRS is the CDR1 and YFSETQ is the CDR2. The CDR3 goes from the cysteine to the phenylalanine over 13 residues. The retained sequence is limited to the CDR3, 39 bases, with the frame set at the first base. V and J are trimmed by 4 bases and 9 bases, and the gene matches miss 7 bases of the junction. Stable Graves' hyperthyroidism was defined as no progression to ophthalmopathy during 18 months of follow-up. The hyperthyroidism patients were between 18 and 65 years old and newly diagnosed, with a disease duration of less than 2 months. Patients with uncontrolled infections, other autoimmune diseases, pregnancy or lactation were excluded. Diagnoses were based on clinical symptoms, serum thyroxine and TRAb, thyroid ultrasound and orbital computed tomography. PBMCs were isolated from more than 9 ml of fresh peripheral blood by Ficoll-Paque density gradient centrifugation. Total RNA was extracted using Trizol reagent, and RNA quality was assessed on an Agilent 2100 Bioanalyzer.

This clonotype has just a few counts. The specificity of this receptor is unknown. No quality values exist for individual bases; no much larger clone is one base distant. Sequenced sample: blood. This sequence originates from a man younger than 45 with Graves' hyperthyroidism. The sequence joins TRBV5-1 to TRBJ2-1; 7 bases in between match TRBD1. Here is the DNA: TGCGCCAGCAGCCTACGACAGGGAACTGAGCAGTTCTTC. The encoded protein is CASSLRQGTEQFF.